Reported below is one T cell receptor beta chain. Its antigen is currently not known. Per-base quality was not reported, and no clone a single base away is much larger than it. To prepare the library, the immunoSEQ multiplex PCR assay was applied. For the multiplex PCR, a mixture combining 60 forward primers for TCR Vbeta segments and 13 reverse primers for TCR Jbeta segments was used. Amplification of the CDR3 region of rearranged TCR beta genes was performed with a multiplex PCR assay on genomic DNA. The Illumina HiSeq System was used to sequence the amplified TCR beta libraries as 87-base-pair reads. As for the original processing: Across the 670 or so repertoires, a later analysis counted 75 million to 90 million unique TCR beta chains, 9.5 million to 12 million of which were shared by at least two donors. Raw reads were error-corrected and collapsed into unique sequences with a nearest-neighbor algorithm that merged closely related sequences to remove PCR and sequencing errors. V, D and J gene segments were assigned by aligning CDR3 sequences to IMGT reference sequences. Each retained sequence needed at least a six-nucleotide match to both a V gene segment and a J gene segment. A rearrangement counted as productive if the CDR3 had no stop codons and remained in frame with V and J, and every other rearrangement counted as non-productive. Following IMGT convention, CDR3 was defined as the stretch from the second conserved V-encoded cysteine up to the conserved J-encoded phenylalanine. The earlier analysis of fewer than 750 of the donors excluded sequences that lacked an unambiguous match to a single V gene segment. An earlier analysis of 587 of the donors classified V segments as functional when productive rearrangements were above 56.7% and as segregating when the standard deviation between donors was above 5%. A statistical classification framework was built for diagnosing cytomegalovirus status from the catalog of TCR beta chain sequences. A later analysis assigned V and J genes by comparing TCR nucleotide sequences with IMGT/GENE-DB human TR gene sequences. The TCRdist pipeline was used in a later analysis to assign CDR3 sequences and most-parsimonious VDJ recombination scenarios. A later analysis defined each TCR beta chain by its CDR3 amino acid sequence plus V-gene family, and excluded reads lacking a unique V-gene family. In a later analysis, 500 to 650 highly shared, low-generation-probability nucleotide sequences were removed to address suspected cross-contamination and a sequencing artifact. In a later analysis, a clonal expansion index for each public chain was calculated from normalized within-repertoire ranks of inferred template counts. In a later analysis, generation probabilities were computed with a VDJ recombination model fitted to out-of-frame rearrangements, and the resulting probabilities were checked against IGoR. In a later analysis, TCR-TCR, TCR-HLA and TCR-CMV co-occurrence was scored with hypergeometric tests, and a repertoire-size bias correction was applied to TCR pairs. To estimate false discovery rates, a later analysis permuted the HLA or CMV assignments 20 times. In a later analysis, co-occurring TCRs were grouped with DBSCAN, and TCRdist sequence similarity was added when clustering was performed within HLA-allele-positive subsets. Repertoires with fewer than 30,000 or more than 120,000 public chains, plus five repertoires with anomalous nucleotide sharing, were excluded from co-occurrence clustering. Not all clones reach the TCRdb copy of this immuneACCESS table, which keeps in-frame sequences only. Checked studies attribute under half of the gap to unresolved V genes and leave the rest unexplained. Clonal size and the V and J genes are those of that table, whereas D and trimming came from the DNA. This sample holds around 180,000 clones; roughly four fifths were observed only once. In total, the top ten clones hold 4.5% to 5.5% of the sample.

The sample belongs to a study of cytomegalovirus exposure and HLA in healthy donors (dated by TCRdb to the late 2010s). Describing the broader study: An earlier analysis of more than 550 of the donors reported under 300 Gb of sequence data and 117 million unique TCR beta sequences obtained from around 180 million T cells. About 300 gigabases of sequencing data and around 85 million unique TCR sequences made up an early release that covered roughly 670 HLA-typed donors. Of the approximately 400 genotyped donors, 75% to 85% were placed in the genetic ancestry cluster associated with self-reported Caucasian donors. The study was designed to test whether signatures of past pathogen exposure could be identified by cataloging public T cell receptors. The study used immunosequencing to profile the T cell repertoires of under 700 subjects and linked those repertoires to cytomegalovirus serostatus. Besides the first cohort of more than 650 subjects, a separate validation cohort made up of around 120 different subjects was used. To predict cytomegalovirus infection status, the study brought together high-throughput TCR immunosequencing, statistical association of individual TCRs with disease status, and machine learning. To study patterns of TCR occurrence, a later analysis re-analyzed previously published TCR beta repertoires from more than 550 donors and added high-resolution HLA genotyping. In the later analysis, no new phenotypic data were used to find candidate immune exposures; instead, reliance was placed on TCR beta sequences and their occurrence across donors. An earlier analysis of several hundred of the donors applied high-throughput TCR beta sequencing to assess whether each TCR beta V gene segment acted as functional or pseudogenic. Donor age, sex, ethnicity and CMV serostatus were compiled alongside the repertoire data. In a later genetic analysis, genome-wide SNP genotypes for about 55% of the 666 donors were used, and that subset was treated as a discovery cohort. All discovery cohort repertoires had been generated using a single sequencing platform. Class I and class II HLA loci were covered by the typing at four-digit resolution. The number of donors typed differed by locus, with roughly 629-640 for A, B, C, DRB1 and DQB1, roughly 520 for DQA1, nearly 610 for DPA1, and 472 for DPB1. Because of strong linkage in the cohort, five DR-DQ haplotypes were treated as single units for association and clustering. On average, roughly 240,000 unique TCR beta nucleotide sequences were sequenced per donor among several hundred genotyped donors of the cohort, with around 19% of those sequences being non-productive.

The cohort comprised fewer than 700 healthy bone marrow donors. At the time of sampling, all cohort members were nominally healthy, though unrecorded immune exposures were likely present. The donor was CMV seronegative and belonged to the group of around 400 seronegative cohort members. A peripheral blood sample was provided by each donor, and peripheral blood mononuclear cells were used for TCR beta sequencing. The Qiagen DNeasy Blood Extraction Kit was used to extract genomic DNA from the blood cell samples. The trim is 7 bases for V and 0 bases for J, with a gap of 13 bases between the germline ends. From the cysteine through the phenylalanine, the CDR3 covers 14 amino acids. Just the 42-base CDR3 DNA is kept, in frame starting at base 1. The germline V gene supplies CDR1 SNHLY and CDR2 FYNNEI. The paper's findings and limits, for the study overall: The authors suggested that the approach could potentially be generalized to other disease states and immunological phenotypes. Only TCR beta chains were sequenced in this cohort, and the absence of alpha or paired-chain data limited detectable features. The study gave a list of about 150 TCR beta chains associated with cytomegalovirus. In a later analysis, several top co-occurrence clusters were reported to appear linked to parvovirus B19, influenza, CMV and Epstein-Barr virus. Sequencing depth was assumed to be roughly uniform across donors in the presence/absence analyses, though that assumption may not hold. A further reported finding was that TCR beta sequences accurately predicted the HLA-A and HLA-B alleles for most subjects in the first cohort. In a later analysis, HLA-associated TCR beta chains showed more clonal expansion and lower generation probabilities than non-associated chains that were equally common. Most TCR sequences were seen in very few donors, while some public TCRs were found in many individuals. Compared with the 666-donor mean, donors in an Asian-associated ancestry cluster had fewer N-insertions in productive TCRs, according to a later genetic analysis. Linkage disequilibrium might explain the correlated functional status among segregating V segments, but an unknown experimental factor could not be ruled out. V-gene and J-gene trimming of TCR beta chains was associated with a missense DCLRE1C variant in a later genetic analysis, and the association was replicated in an independent cohort. In vitro tests confirmed that a few of the cytomegalovirus-associated TCR beta chains recognize cytomegalovirus antigens. HLA typing was unavailable for some donors at each locus, so association tests used only the typed subset. In an earlier analysis of about 540 of the donors, most TCR beta V segments were observed in productive rearrangements about 90% or about 30% of the time, broadly matching IMGT annotations. The sequencing pipeline was judged likely to have produced a cluster of highly shared sequence variants as a technical artifact. In a later analysis, over 15,000 TCR beta sequences were associated with specific HLA alleles at a false discovery rate of 0.05. In a later analysis, most CMV-associated TCR beta chains were found to appear HLA-restricted, with HLA associations seemingly driven largely by CMV exposure. Because counts were too low, 15 or so rarely observed V segments, including chromosome 9 orphons, were excluded from the earlier analysis of 587 of the donors. CMV serostatus was the only immune exposure information available for the cohort. According to a later analysis, TCR association rates differed among HLA loci, with DRB1 alleles showing the most associated TCRs and HLA-C alleles showing the fewest. When HLA alleles, especially DR and DQ, strongly co-occurred, attributing TCR associations to individual alleles was difficult. Some IMGT-functional V segments, including TRBV6-2 and TRBV6-3, could not be told apart with the 87-base-pair reads, so those segments were excluded. In both the original and validation cohorts, the classifier was reported to diagnose cytomegalovirus status with high specificity and sensitivity.

This clonotype originated in a man younger than 35 in good health and CMV-seronegative. The sequenced material came from PBMCs. The rearrangement combines TRBV2 with TRBJ2-7; tentative D gene TRBD1, with 6 bases matching. The DNA is TGTGCCAGCATTAGGGACATCGACTCCTACGAGCAGTACTTC. Protein translation: CASIRDIDSYEQYF.